This TCR beta chain was recorded in a study of blood T cell repertoires in COVID-19. Profiling relied on immunoSEQ multiplex PCR, and the TCRdb table lists in-frame clones only, not all of them. The sample has tens of thousands of clones, around 87% seen once. V lost 4 bases, J lost 3 bases, and 17 bases lay in between. The CDR3 is made up of 15 amino acids. Germline assignment: CDR1 SGHRS and CDR2 YFSETQ. Source material: peripheral blood. This receptor was identified in a human donor with acute or convalescent COVID-19. The donor label of this sample is uncertain. The chain is built from TRBV5-1 and TRBJ2-7; a possible D gene is TRBD1 (5 bases). In nucleotides, the CDR3 is TGCGCCAGCAGCCCGGACATGGGGATAATCTACGAGCAGTACGTC. Its protein product is CASSPDMGIIYEQYV.